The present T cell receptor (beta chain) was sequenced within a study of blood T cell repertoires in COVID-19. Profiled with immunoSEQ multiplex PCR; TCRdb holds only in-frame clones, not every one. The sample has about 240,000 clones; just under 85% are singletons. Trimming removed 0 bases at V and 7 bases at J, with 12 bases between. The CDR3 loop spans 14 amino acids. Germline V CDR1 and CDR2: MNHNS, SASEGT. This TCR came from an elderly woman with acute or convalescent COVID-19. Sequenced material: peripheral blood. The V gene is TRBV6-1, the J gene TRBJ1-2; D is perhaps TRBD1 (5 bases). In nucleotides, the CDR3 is TGTGCCAGCAGTGAAGCGGGCGGGGGGGTTGGCTACACCTTC. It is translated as CASSEAGGGVGYTF.